The clone carrying this T cell receptor beta chain was seen many times. Its antigen is currently unknown. CDR3 length: 14 residues. V was clipped by 6 bases and J by 1 base, with 9 bases between them. Per the germline V gene, CDR1 is SEHNR and CDR2 is FQNEAQ (reference sequence). TCR beta CDR3 regions were amplified from RNA transcripts. The HTBI primer set served for first-round RT-PCR of the TCR CDR3. TCRdb redid the calling of the multiplex PCR reads with MiXCR, one entry per CDR3 protein. The sample shows around 450,000 distinct CDR3 sequences, around 14% of them seen only once. The source of the sample is a study of T cells in Graves' hyperthyroidism and ophthalmopathy. General study findings and limits: Ophthalmopathy was distinguished from stable hyperthyroidism by 13 V-J signatures. Most thyroid clonotypes with frequency above 0.001 were detected in blood.

The hyperthyroidism was newly diagnosed and had lasted under 2 months; the patients were aged 18 to 65. Diagnostic assessment was based on clinical symptoms, serum thyroxine and TRAb, thyroid ultrasound and orbital computed tomography. This receptor was obtained from a woman younger than 30 with Graves' hyperthyroidism. Sequencing was performed on blood. This chain links TRBV7-9 with TRBJ2-2, with D hard to call. The CDR3 region is CASRADGNTGELFF. The CDR3 coding sequence is TGTGCCAGCAGGGCTGACGGGAACACCGGGGAGCTGTTTTTT.